This T cell receptor (beta chain) comes out of a study of vaccination and CD4 T cells after COVID-19. Background on the study: At days 161 to 241 post-vaccination, as well as at day 14, three convalescent patients were sampled.

CDR1 is SQVTM, CDR2 ANQGSEA, per germline. V lost 3 bases, J lost 1 base, and 9 bases lay in between. CDR3 size: 13 residues. The Oncomine TCR Beta short-read assay sequenced DNA from cultured CD4+ T cells. TCRdb called the PCR reads again in MiXCR, with one record for every CDR3 protein. The sample has some 16,000 distinct CDR3 sequences, approximately 56% seen once; the top ten hold 16%. This clonotype has only a few counts. Its specificity is unknown. Time point defined: late sampling 161 to 241 days after vaccination in three convalescent patients. The sample's treatment: approximately nine-day PBMC culture with coronavirus spike peptide pools or control peptides (ViraFEST assay). ViraFEST expanded antigen-specific T cells with peptide pools, then sequenced TCRs. Peptide pools at around 9.6 ug/ml stimulated two million PBMCs per well with about 9.4 IU/ml IL-2.

This chain connects TRBV29-1 to TRBJ2-5; D unresolved. Specimen: CD4+ T cells from blood, cultured in vitro, collected about 7 months after SARS-CoV-2 vaccination. The origin of this receptor is a human donor who had recovered from COVID-19. The CDR3 region has the DNA TGCAGCGTTGAGTTACGAACCCAAGAGACCCAGTACTTC. Translation gives CSVELRTQETQYF.